Each of the 2 T cell receptor beta chains below was sequenced from the same sample in a study of blood T cell repertoires in COVID-19. Clones were sequenced by immunoSEQ multiplex PCR, and TCRdb holds only the in-frame ones, with some missing. The sample yields 100,000 to 150,000 clones, 60% to 85% seen once. Sequences were obtained from peripheral blood. The receptors originated from a man between 65 and 79 years old with acute or convalescent COVID-19.

The genes are TRBV29-1 and TRBJ2-2, with 10 nucleotides matching TRBD1. The ends lost 7 bases at V and 6 bases at J; junction bases unmatched: 8. The CDR3 is 14 residues long. Germline values: CDR1 SQVTM, CDR2 ANQGSEA. CDR3 in amino acids: CSARQGAIAGELFF. CDR3 sequence (DNA): TGCAGCGCCCGACAGGGGGCGATCGCCGGGGAGCTGTTTTTT.

The chain links TRBV7-3 to TRBJ1-1; D remains ambiguous. The CDR3 consists of 14 residues. Germline loops: CDR1 SGHTA, CDR2 FQGTGA. The V end was cut by 6 bases, the J end by 5 bases, with 16 bases between. DNA of the CDR3: TGTGCCAGCAGTCAAGGGTCCGGGAGGACTGAAGCTTTCTTT. Translation gives CASSQGSGRTEAFF.